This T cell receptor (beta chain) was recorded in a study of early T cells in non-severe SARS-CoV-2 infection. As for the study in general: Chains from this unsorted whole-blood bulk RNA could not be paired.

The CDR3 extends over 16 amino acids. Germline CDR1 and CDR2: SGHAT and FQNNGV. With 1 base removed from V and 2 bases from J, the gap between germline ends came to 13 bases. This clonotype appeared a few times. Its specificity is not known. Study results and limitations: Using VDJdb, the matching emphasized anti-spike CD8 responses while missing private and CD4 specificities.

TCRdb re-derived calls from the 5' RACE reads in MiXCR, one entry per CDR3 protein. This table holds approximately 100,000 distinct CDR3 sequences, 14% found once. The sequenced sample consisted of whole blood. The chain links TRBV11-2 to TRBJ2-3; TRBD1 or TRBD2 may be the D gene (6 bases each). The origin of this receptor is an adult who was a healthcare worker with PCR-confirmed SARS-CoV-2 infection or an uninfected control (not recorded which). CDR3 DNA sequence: TGTGCCAGCAGCTTAGGAGGGGGACTCTACACAGATACGCAGTATTTT. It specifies CASSLGGGLYTDTQYF. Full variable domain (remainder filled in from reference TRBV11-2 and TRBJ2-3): EAGVAQSPRYKIIEKRQSVAFWCNPISGHATLYWYQQILGQGPKLLIQFQNNGVVDDSQLPKDRFSAERLKGVDSTLKIQPAKLEDSAVYLCASSLGGGLYTDTQYFGPGTRLTVL.